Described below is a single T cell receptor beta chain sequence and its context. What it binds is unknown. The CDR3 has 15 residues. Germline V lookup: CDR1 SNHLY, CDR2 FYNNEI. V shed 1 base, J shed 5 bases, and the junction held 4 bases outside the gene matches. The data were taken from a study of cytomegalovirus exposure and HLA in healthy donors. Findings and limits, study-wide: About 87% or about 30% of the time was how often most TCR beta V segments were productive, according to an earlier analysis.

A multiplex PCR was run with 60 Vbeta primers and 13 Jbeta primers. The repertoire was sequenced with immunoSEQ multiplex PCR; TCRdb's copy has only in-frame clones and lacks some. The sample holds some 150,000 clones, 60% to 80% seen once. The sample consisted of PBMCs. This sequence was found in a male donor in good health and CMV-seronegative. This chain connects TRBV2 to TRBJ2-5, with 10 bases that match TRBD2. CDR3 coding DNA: TGTGCCAGCAGTGAAGGTCTAGCGGGGGACGAGACCCAGTACTTC. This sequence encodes CASSEGLAGDETQYF.